The rows below give T cell receptor beta chains drawn from one sample of a study of regulatory T cells in long-lasting Graves disease. Using its own MiXCR run on the multiplex PCR reads, TCRdb lists one record per CDR3 protein. This table has 300,000 to 400,000 distinct CDR3 sequences, about a sixth appearing once. Another study also made use of these data, one on T cells in Graves' hyperthyroidism and ophthalmopathy.

The sample consisted of peripheral blood mononuclear cells (PBMCs), taken at new diagnosis, from a patient treated with antithyroid drugs. The receptors shown here come from a man aged 35 to 55 with Graves disease. CDR3s include the opening cysteine and the closing phenylalanine or tryptophan. The D gene is left open where the match is weak. A clone size is listed for some rows: how often the clone was seen (once, few, many), or a class if it is expanded.

few	.	TRBV7-8	TRBJ2-7	TGTGCCAGCAGCTTAGTACAGGGAGGCTACGAGCAGTACTTC	CASSLVQGGYEQYF
many	.	TRBV27	TRBJ1-1	TGTGCCAGCAGTAGGGGACTCGCGAACACTGAAGCTTTCTTT	CASSRGLANTEAFF
many	.	TRBV27	TRBJ2-7	TGTGCCAGCAAACCGCAGCTAGCTGACTCCTACGAGCAGTACTTC	CASKPQLADSYEQYF
.	TRBD1	TRBV20-1	TRBJ1-1	TGCAGTGCTAGACCCTTTGACAGGGGGAACACTGAAGCTTTCTTT	CSARPFDRGNTEAFF
few	.	TRBV4-1	TRBJ2-1	TGCGCCAGCAGCCACAGGGCCCTTAATGAGCAGTTCTTC	CASSHRALNEQFF
.	TRBD1	TRBV29-1	TRBJ2-3	TGCAGCGTGCGACAGGGTACTAGCACAGATACGCAGTATTTT	CSVRQGTSTDTQYF
.	.	TRBV4-1	TRBJ2-5	TGCGCCAGCAGCCAAGATCCCCTTCGGGGGGAGACCCAGTACTTC	CASSQDPLRGETQYF
many	.	TRBV5-1	TRBJ1-2	TGCGCCAGCAGTGGGCAGGGATCGGAAGTGGGCTATGGCTACACCTTC	CASSGQGSEVGYGYTF
.	.	TRBV7-9	TRBJ2-2	TGTGACGAAACCGGGGAGCTGTTTTTT	CDETGELFF
.	TRBD1	TRBV18	TRBJ1-6	TGTGCCAGCTCAATGACAGGGGACCCTAATTCACCCCCCCACTTT	CASSMTGDPNSPPHF
many	.	TRBV3-1	TRBJ2-7	TGTGCCAGCAGCCAAGGGACAGTTCACTACGAGCAGTACTTC	CASSQGTVHYEQYF
.	.	TRBV20-1	TRBJ2-3	TGCAGTGCTAGGGATTTCATTACAGATACGCAGTATTTT	CSARDFITDTQYF
.	.	TRBV11-2	TRBJ2-1	TGTGCCAGCAAAGAAATGGGCAGCTCCTACAATGAGCAGTTCTTC	CASKEMGSSYNEQFF
many	.	TRBV20-1	TRBJ1-4	TGCAGTGCTAGGCAGGGGAGTTCGACTAATGAAAAACTGTTTTTT	CSARQGSSTNEKLFF
many	TRBD1	TRBV27	TRBJ1-1	TGTGCCAGCAGTTTATCGAGGGGGCAACGGGGGACTGAAGCTTTCTTT	CASSLSRGQRGTEAFF
many	TRBD2	TRBV2	TRBJ2-2	TGTGCCGGCGCGGGGGGACCGAACACCGGGGAGCTGTTTTTT	CAGAGGPNTGELFF
few	TRBD2	TRBV28	TRBJ2-1	TGTGCCAGCAGCGACGTACTAGCGGGGGGCCCCCTCTCATTC	CASSDVLAGGPLSF
few	.	TRBV5-1	TRBJ2-7	TGCGCCAGCAGCCCCCAGGGTGAAAAGCAGTACTTC	CASSPQGEKQYF
many	.	TRBV5-6	TRBJ1-1	TGTGCCAGCAGCGCCGGACTGAACACTGAAGCTTTCTTT	CASSAGLNTEAFF
once	.	TRBV20-1	TRBJ2-7	TGCAGTGCCGCCCCGGGTTTCACCTACGAGCAGTACTTC	CSAAPGFTYEQYF
many	.	TRBV7-6	TRBJ2-1	TGTGCCAGCAGCTTAGCTCCCCTGGGGAATGAGCAGTTCTTC	CASSLAPLGNEQFF
many	.	TRBV6-2/TRBV6-3	TRBJ1-4	TGTGCCAGCATGGGTGGCGAAAAACTGTTTTTT	CASMGGEKLFF
.	.	TRBV6-1	TRBJ1-4	TGTGCCAGCACCGGGGGGGGCGCGTGGTCAACTAATGAAAGACTGTTTTTT	CASTGGGAWSTNERLFF
.	.	TRBV20-1	TRBJ2-7	TGCAGTGCTAGAGATCGCAGGGGTCACTACGAGCAGTACTTC	CSARDRRGHYEQYF
.	TRBD1	TRBV18	TRBJ2-3	TGTGCCAGCTCACCACTCACGGGACAGCACACAGATACGCAGTATTTT	CASSPLTGQHTDTQYF
many	.	TRBV29-1	TRBJ1-1	TGCAGCGCAAATCCGGGACAAAACACTGAAGCTTTCTTT	CSANPGQNTEAFF
.	.	TRBV11-1	TRBJ2-4	TGTGCCAGCAGCACCCGGGACGAAAAAAACATTCAGTACTTC	CASSTRDEKNIQYF
few	.	TRBV12-3/TRBV12-4	TRBJ2-3	TGTGCCAGCAGTTTCCGATCCCTCGGAGATACGCAGTATTTT	CASSFRSLGDTQYF
many	TRBD2	TRBV4-1	TRBJ2-3	TGCGCCAGCAGCCGACTGGGACTAGCGGGGGTATCAGATACGCAGTATTTT	CASSRLGLAGVSDTQYF
many	TRBD2	TRBV28	TRBJ2-1	TGTGCCAGCAGTCCTAGCGGGGGGTTGCTATACAATGAGCAGTTCTTC	CASSPSGGLLYNEQFF
many	.	TRBV5-1	TRBJ1-6	TGCGCCAGCAGCTTGGGGGACCAAACTCCCCTCCACTTT	CASSLGDQTPLHF
.	.	TRBV2	TRBJ2-2	TGTGCCAGCAAGGGGGGACAAGCGAACACCGGGGAGCTGTTTTTT	CASKGGQANTGELFF
many	TRBD1	TRBV11-2	TRBJ2-7	TGTGCCAGCAGTCGGGACAGTAAAAGCTCCTACGAGCAGTACTTC	CASSRDSKSSYEQYF
many	.	TRBV27	TRBJ2-1	TGTGCCAGCTGGGATCCCCAGGGGCGAGCCTACAATGAGCAGTTCTTC	CASWDPQGRAYNEQFF
many	.	TRBV18	TRBJ2-5	TGTGCCAGCTCACCTTCGGCAGTAGATCCGGAGACCCAGTACTTC	CASSPSAVDPETQYF
.	.	TRBV4-3	TRBJ2-3	TGCGCCAGCAGTTTCCAGCCAGGATCCACAGATACGCAGTATTTT	CASSFQPGSTDTQYF
.	TRBD1	TRBV5-1	TRBJ2-6	TGCGCCAGCAGACCCGGGACAGGGGGCGATGGGGTCCTGACTTTC	CASRPGTGGDGVLTF
.	TRBD2	TRBV5-1	TRBJ2-7	TGTGCCAGCAGCACCTCGGGACTAGTTCTAGACGAGCAGTACTTC	CASSTSGLVLDEQYF
many	.	TRBV18	TRBJ2-3	TGTGCCAGCTCAACCCGGGGCACAGATACGCAGTATTTT	CASSTRGTDTQYF
.	.	TRBV2	TRBJ2-1	TGTGCCAGCCCTACAGGGAGGCTAGCCAATGAGCAGTTCTTC	CASPTGRLANEQFF
many	.	TRBV27	TRBJ2-2	TGTGCCAGCAGTTTATCTCTAGCGAACTCAAACACCGGGGAGCTGTTTTTT	CASSLSLANSNTGELFF
.	TRBD2	TRBV28	TRBJ2-1	TGTGCCAGTCGACCCGGGACTAGCGGGTACAATGAGCAGTTCTTC	CASRPGTSGYNEQFF
many	.	TRBV29-1	TRBJ2-5	TGCAGCGTTGAAGATAGAGAGGAGACCCAGTACTTC	CSVEDREETQYF
.	TRBD2	TRBV20-1	TRBJ2-2	TGCAGTGCTAGTGGGCGGGGGGGGTCGAACACCGGGGAGCTGTTTTTT	CSASGRGGSNTGELFF
many	.	TRBV6-1	TRBJ1-6	TGTGCCAGCATGGGGAATTCACCCCTCCACTTT	CASMGNSPLHF
many	TRBD2	TRBV25-1	TRBJ2-1	TGTGCCAGCAGTGAGGTGAGCGGGGGGGCAGAATCCAATGAGCAGTTCTTC	CASSEVSGGAESNEQFF
.	.	TRBV11-2	TRBJ2-7	TGTGCCAGCAGCTCATCGACCGGGACTTACTACGAGCAGTACTTC	CASSSSTGTYYEQYF
many	.	TRBV18	TRBJ1-2	TGTGCCAGCTCACCAGCAGGGGACACCGGTTATGGCTACACCTTC	CASSPAGDTGYGYTF
.	.	TRBV18	TRBJ2-5	TGTGCCAGCTCACCACGGCCCAGCCAAGAGACCCAGTACTTC	CASSPRPSQETQYF